This T cell receptor beta chain comes out of a study of shared clonotypes between healthy human individuals. Study-wide points: When compared with the clonotypes that were shared by all four sorted-subset donors, the non-shared clonotypes turned out to have lower generation probabilities.

Germline CDR1 SGHTA, CDR2 FQGNSA. V gave up 6 bases and J gave up 4 bases; unmatched junction bases: 6. The CDR3 has 13 amino acids. In regard to this clone: The target antigen is unknown.

Repertoires were generated with immunoSEQ multiplex PCR, while TCRdb's copy carries only in-frame clones and drops some. The sample lists a few million clones, approximately 90% occurring once. The clonotype comes from a young man in good health. Some clones in this sample may be carry-over from other donors' samples. Sequenced: naive CD4+ T cells from PBMCs. Subset meaning: CD45RA+ positively selected. The chain joins TRBV7-2 to TRBJ2-7, with 7 bases lining up with TRBD1. DNA for the CDR3: TGTGCCAGCAGTCGACAGGGAGAATACGAGCAGTACTTC. This gives the protein CASSRQGEYEQYF.